These T cell receptor beta chains were read from a single sample in a study of blood T cell repertoires in COVID-19. Profiled with immunoSEQ multiplex PCR; TCRdb holds only in-frame clones, not every one. The sample carries around 140,000 clones, 80% to 90% recorded once. Sample: peripheral blood. The receptors were sampled from a man aged 55 to 70 with active or convalescent COVID-19. Each CDR3 is given with its conserved first and last residue. The D gene is left open where the match is weak. A clone size is listed for some rows: how often the clone was seen (once, few, many), or a class if it is expanded.

d_gene	abundance	j_gene	v_gene	CDR3nt	CDR3aa
NA	NA	TRBJ2-3	TRBV9	TGTGCCAGCAGCTTCCCCCGTAGGGGACAAAACACAGATACGCAGTATTTT	CASSFPRRGQNTDTQYF
NA	NA	TRBJ1-5	TRBV15	TGTGCCACGCGAGCTGGGAGACAGCCCCAGCATTTT	CATRAGRQPQHF
NA	few	TRBJ1-6	TRBV24-1	TGTGCCACCAGTGCCAGTCATAATTCACCCCTCCACTTT	CATSASHNSPLHF
NA	NA	TRBJ2-2	TRBV6-5	TGTGCCAGCAGGGGCAGTTCCACCGGGGAGCTGTTTTTT	CASRGSSTGELFF
TRBD1	NA	TRBJ1-6	TRBV23-1	TGCGCCAGCAGTCTCCAGGGGGGAGATAATTCACCCCTCCACTTT	CASSLQGGDNSPLHF
NA	NA	TRBJ1-5	TRBV6-1	TGTGCCAGCAGTGAAGGGTTTCCAGGAATATCGGGGAGCAATCAGCCCCAGCATTTT	CASSEGFPGISGSNQPQHF
NA	few	TRBJ2-1	TRBV6-5	TGTGCCAGCAGTTACTCCTATACTAGACTCAATGAGCAGTTCTTC	CASSYSYTRLNEQFF
TRBD1	once	TRBJ1-1	TRBV15	TGTGCCACCAGCAGAAAACAGGGGACCCCCACTGAAGCTTTCTTT	CATSRKQGTPTEAFF
NA	NA	TRBJ1-2	TRBV2	TGTGCCAGCAGTGAGAGGGTACGTGGCTACACCTTC	CASSERVRGYTF
TRBD2	once	TRBJ2-2	TRBV5-1	TGCGCCAGCAGCCTCCGGACTAGCGGGAGACTCACCGGGGAGCTGTTTTTT	CASSLRTSGRLTGELFF
TRBD1	NA	TRBJ2-3	TRBV19	TGTGCCAGTAGTCTGATCGGTAAGACAGGGGGAGCAGATACGCAGTATTTT	CASSLIGKTGGADTQYF
NA	NA	TRBJ1-1	TRBV2	TGTGCCAGCAGTGGTCCGGGGTTCACTGAAGCTTTCTTT	CASSGPGFTEAFF
TRBD2	NA	TRBJ2-3	TRBV30	TGTGCCTGGAGTCTATCTAGCGGGGGGCTTTTTGGAAGGGCAGATACGCAGTATTTT	CAWSLSSGGLFGRADTQYF
NA	NA	TRBJ1-2	TRBV3-1/TRBV3-2	TGTGCCAGCAGCCAAGATTCTACGGGAACTTATGGCTACACCTTC	CASSQDSTGTYGYTF
NA	NA	TRBJ1-2	TRBV15	TGTGCCACCAGCACATGGGACACCTCTAACTATGGCTACACCTTC	CATSTWDTSNYGYTF
NA	NA	TRBJ2-7	TRBV6-2/TRBV6-3	TGTGCCAGCAGTCGCAACCAGCCCGGAGGGAGCTCCTACGAGCAGTACTTC	CASSRNQPGGSSYEQYF
TRBD2	NA	TRBJ2-7	TRBV4-1	TGCGCCAGCAGCCTGGGACTAGCCCACGAGCAGTACTTC	CASSLGLAHEQYF
NA	NA	TRBJ1-5	TRBV27	TGTGCCACGCGGGGAGGGTACGGCTATCAGCCCCAGCATTTT	CATRGGYGYQPQHF
TRBD1	NA	TRBJ1-3	TRBV2	TGTGCCAGCAGTGAATCAGGGGGCGGAAACACCATATATTTT	CASSESGGGNTIYF
TRBD2	NA	TRBJ2-1	TRBV7-8	TGTGCCAGCAGCCACGCTACTAGCGTGGGCTCCTACAATGAGCAGTTCTTC	CASSHATSVGSYNEQFF
TRBD2	NA	TRBJ2-7	TRBV6-5	TGTGCGAGCGGGGCCCAGGGATTTCGGGAGCAGTACTTC	CASGAQGFREQYF
TRBD1	NA	TRBJ2-5	TRBV7-2	TGTGCCAGCAGCCTGCTCCCACAGGGGGAGAGGGAGACCCAGTACTTC	CASSLLPQGERETQYF
NA	NA	TRBJ2-1	TRBV6-6	TGTGCCAGCAGTTACGCAGGAAGAGGGGAGCAGTTCTTC	CASSYAGRGEQFF
NA	NA	TRBJ2-1	TRBV11-1	TGTGCCAGCAGCTCCGGTGTGGATGAGCAGTTCTTC	CASSSGVDEQFF
NA	NA	TRBJ2-6	TRBV6-2/TRBV6-3	TGTGCCAGCAGTTACCCGGGTGTCCGCGCTTCTGGGGCCAACGTCCTGACTTTC	CASSYPGVRASGANVLTF
NA	NA	TRBJ1-5	TRBV6-5	TGTGCCAGCAGTTTCCGACACAATAGCAATCAGCCCCAGCATTTT	CASSFRHNSNQPQHF
TRBD1	NA	TRBJ1-4	TRBV27	TGTGCCAGCAGCCTCTCGACAGGGGCGAATGAAAAACTGTTTTTT	CASSLSTGANEKLFF
NA	NA	TRBJ1-5	TRBV19	TGTGCCAGTAGTATAGTGCCCGGACATAGCAATCAGCCCCAGCATTTT	CASSIVPGHSNQPQHF
NA	NA	TRBJ1-1	TRBV29-1	TGCAGCGTTTCTAAGGACAGGAACACTGAAGCTTTCTTT	CSVSKDRNTEAFF
NA	NA	TRBJ1-1	TRBV10-3	TGTGCCATCAGTGAGGGTCAGGCGAAGGGGGCTGAAGCTTTCTTT	CAISEGQAKGAEAFF
NA	once	TRBJ1-1	TRBV11-2	TGTGCCAGCAGGCTTGACAGTGAAGCTTTCTTT	CASRLDSEAFF
NA	few	TRBJ1-2	TRBV10-3	TGTGCCAGCGGACCGGGACATCTTAACTATGGCTACACCTTC	CASGPGHLNYGYTF
NA	few	TRBJ2-3	TRBV25-1	TGTGCCAGCAGTGCGGGGAGCACAGATACGCAGTATTTT	CASSAGSTDTQYF
NA	once	TRBJ2-6	TRBV29-1	TGCAGCGCCCACACAGGGTCCGGGGCCAACGTCCTGACTTTC	CSAHTGSGANVLTF
TRBD1	NA	TRBJ2-3	TRBV14	TGTGCCAGCAGCCAACTATTGGACAGGGATACGCAGTATTTT	CASSQLLDRDTQYF
NA	NA	TRBJ2-1	TRBV24-1	TGTGCCACCAGTGACCTACCTTTCGGGGGGCCTCACAATGAGCAGTTCTTC	CATSDLPFGGPHNEQFF
TRBD1	NA	TRBJ1-4	TRBV5-1	TGCGCCAGCAGCATAGGACAGGCTGGGGGTAATGAAAAACTGTTTTTT	CASSIGQAGGNEKLFF
TRBD2	NA	TRBJ2-3	TRBV9	TGTGCCAGCAGCGGGGCTCTAGCGGGGGGAGATACGCAGTATTTT	CASSGALAGGDTQYF
NA	NA	TRBJ1-3	TRBV3-1/TRBV3-2	TGTGCCAGCAGCCACCGGGGGGCAGGAAACACCATATATTTT	CASSHRGAGNTIYF
TRBD2	NA	TRBJ2-1	TRBV19	TGTGCCAGTAGTCGACTAGCGGGTCTCCACAATGAGCAGTTCTTC	CASSRLAGLHNEQFF
NA	NA	TRBJ1-3	TRBV7-2	TGTGCCAGCAGCTCGACGGGGGACTCTGGAAACACCATATATTTT	CASSSTGDSGNTIYF
NA	NA	TRBJ2-2	TRBV12-5	TGTGCTAGTGGTTTGGGGCGGGACGGCACCGGGGAGCTGTTTTTT	CASGLGRDGTGELFF
NA	NA	TRBJ2-7	TRBV7-6	TGTGCCAGCAGCCGGGGGGCGCAGGGGAACTCCTACGAGCAGTACTTC	CASSRGAQGNSYEQYF
NA	NA	TRBJ2-7	TRBV18	TGTGCCAGCTCGGACAGTCCTTCGTCCTACGAGCAGTACTTC	CASSDSPSSYEQYF
TRBD2	NA	TRBJ2-5	TRBV10-3	TGTGCCATCGCAGGGACTAGCGGGCCCCAAGAGACCCAGTACTTC	CAIAGTSGPQETQYF
TRBD1	NA	TRBJ1-6	TRBV2	TGTGCCAGCATCCTCCACGCACCGGGGACAGGGAATTCACCCCTCCACTTT	CASILHAPGTGNSPLHF
TRBD1	NA	TRBJ2-2	TRBV28	TGTGCCAGCAGTTTCAGGACAGGGGGCCCCAGCGGGGAGCTGTTTTTT	CASSFRTGGPSGELFF
NA	NA	TRBJ2-7	TRBV11-3	TGTGCCAGCAGCTTAGCGAGTACCGGTGGCTCCTACGAGCAGTACTTC	CASSLASTGGSYEQYF
TRBD2	NA	TRBJ2-7	TRBV11-1	TGTGCCAGCAGCCGGACTAGCCGCTACGAGCAGTACTTC	CASSRTSRYEQYF
NA	NA	TRBJ1-6	TRBV30	TGTGCCTGGAGTGATGCGGGACGTACCCAAGGTGGTAATTCACCCCTCCACTTT	CAWSDAGRTQGGNSPLHF
NA	NA	TRBJ2-3	TRBV7-3	TGTGCCAGCAGCTCGCTCGGGTTCTCAGATACGCAGTATTTT	CASSSLGFSDTQYF
TRBD1	many	TRBJ1-2	TRBV2	TGTGCCAGCAGCGCTACCCGACAGGGTAGTGGCTACACCTTC	CASSATRQGSGYTF